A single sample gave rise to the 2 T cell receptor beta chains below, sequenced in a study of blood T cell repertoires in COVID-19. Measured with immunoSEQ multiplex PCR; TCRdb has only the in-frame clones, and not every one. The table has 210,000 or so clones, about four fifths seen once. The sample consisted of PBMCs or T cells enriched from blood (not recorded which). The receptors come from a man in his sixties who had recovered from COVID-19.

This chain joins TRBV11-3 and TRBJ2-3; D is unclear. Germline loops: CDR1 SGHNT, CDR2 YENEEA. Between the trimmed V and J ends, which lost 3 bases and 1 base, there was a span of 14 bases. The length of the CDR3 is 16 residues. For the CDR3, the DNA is TGTGCCAGCAGCTTGTTGCTGGGTGGGCGCACAGATACGCAGTATTTT. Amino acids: CASSLLLGGRTDTQYF. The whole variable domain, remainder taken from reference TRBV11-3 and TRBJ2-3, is EAGVVQSPRYKIIEKKQPVAFWCNPISGHNTLYWYLQNLGQGPELLIRYENEEAVDDSQLPKDRFSAERLKGVDSTLKIQPAELGDSAVYLCASSLLLGGRTDTQYFGPGTRLTVL.

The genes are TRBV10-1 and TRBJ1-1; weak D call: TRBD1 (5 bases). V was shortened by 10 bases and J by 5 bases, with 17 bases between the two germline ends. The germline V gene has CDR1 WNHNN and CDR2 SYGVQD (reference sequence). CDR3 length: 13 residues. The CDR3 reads CATVYGGGTEAFF. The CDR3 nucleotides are TGCGCCACCGTATACGGGGGTGGGACTGAAGCTTTCTTT.